This T cell receptor beta chain was recovered during a study of T-cell memory formation after mild COVID-19. Overall study context: Across donors, TCR clusters were largely donor specific.

Findings of the study overall: Of the contracting clones, CD4+ ones lay mainly in CM and EM, and CD8+ ones in EMRA. Later expanders leaned CD4+, whereas day 15 to 85 contracting clones were balanced CD4/CD8. Detection of some responders pre-infection suggested pre-existing cross-reactive memory T cells participated.

Each CDR3 protein gets one entry after TCRdb re-called the 5' RACE reads with MiXCR. The sample shows under 450,000 distinct CDR3 sequences, approximately 14% of them seen only once. The V and J ends lost 6 bases and 12 bases respectively, with 12 bases between them. The germline CDR1 and CDR2 sequences are MDHEN and SYDVKM. CDR3 length: 11 residues. As for this clonotype: Its matching antigen is unknown.

This chain joins TRBV28 and TRBJ2-1; D is possibly TRBD2 (6 bases). This TCR came from a man aged 18 to 30 who had mild COVID-19 (a few samples of this study predate the infection). Cell type and time point are not known. Sequencing was performed on PBMCs or a T cell subset sorted from them (not recorded which). CDR3 protein: CASSTRDSQFF. DNA of the CDR3: TGTGCCAGCAGCACCCGGGACTCGCAGTTCTTC.